The T cell receptor (beta chain) described here comes from a study of regulatory T cells in long-lasting Graves disease. Overall study findings and caveats: Among the persistent patients, about 3,000 public clonotypes were shared, more than the roughly 970 shared among new patients.

This clonotype was seen only a few times. Antigen unknown. Library construction for TCR beta used iRepertoire HTBI primers and Arm-PCR of CDR3 regions. TCRdb re-derived calls from the multiplex PCR reads in MiXCR, one entry per CDR3 protein. This table has a few hundred thousand distinct CDR3 sequences, roughly 14% appearing once. Time point indicated: newly diagnosed GD, antithyroid drugs for less than 3 months. Making the TCR library involved RNA that had been extracted from PBMCs. Patient provenance is recorded as an endocrinology department in Xi'an, China. The data were also submitted as part of a second study, on T cells in Graves' hyperthyroidism and ophthalmopathy.

This clonotype was obtained from a young man with Graves disease. This specimen was peripheral blood mononuclear cells (PBMCs), taken at new diagnosis, from a patient treated with antithyroid drugs.

For the CDR3, the DNA is TGCAGCGTTGGGATCCGAGGGGGAGTTAATGAAAAACTGTTTTTT. Encoded protein: CSVGIRGGVNEKLFF. The chain is built from TRBV29-1 and TRBJ1-4; D is possibly TRBD1 (6 bases). V shed 4 bases and J shed 4 bases, with 16 bases lying between them. The CDR3 has 15 residues. Germline V gene sequence: CDR1 SQVTM, CDR2 ANQGSEA.